This T cell receptor beta chain derives from a study of cytomegalovirus exposure and HLA in healthy donors (dated by TCRdb to about 2017). Turning to the overall study: An earlier analysis of about 560 of the donors reported about 260 Gb of sequence data and 95 million to 130 million unique TCR beta sequences obtained from some 170 million T cells. Approximately 300 gigabases of sequencing data and 70 million to 95 million unique TCR sequences made up an early release that covered several hundred HLA-typed donors. Of the roughly 400 genotyped donors, about 80% fell in the genetic ancestry cluster associated with self-reported Caucasian donors. The study was designed to test whether signatures of past pathogen exposure could be identified by cataloging public T cell receptors. The study profiled the T cell repertoires of some 610 subjects by immunosequencing and related them to cytomegalovirus serostatus. Besides the first cohort of approximately 710 subjects, a separate validation cohort made up of over 95 different subjects was used. To predict cytomegalovirus infection status, the study combined high-throughput TCR immunosequencing, statistical association of individual TCRs with disease status, and machine learning. To study patterns of TCR occurrence, a later analysis re-analyzed previously published TCR beta repertoires from hundreds of donors and added high-resolution HLA genotyping. Rather than drawing on any new phenotypic data, the later analysis identified candidate immune exposures from TCR beta sequences and the way those sequences occurred across donors. In an earlier analysis of 587 of the donors, high-throughput TCR beta sequencing was used to judge whether each TCR beta V gene segment behaved as functional or pseudogenic. Alongside the repertoire data, information on donor age, sex, ethnicity and CMV serostatus was compiled. A later genetic analysis used genome-wide SNP genotypes for about 65% of the 666 donors, treating that subset as a discovery cohort. Every discovery cohort repertoire had been produced on one sequencing platform. Both class I and class II loci were covered by HLA typing, at four-digit resolution. The number of typed donors differed by locus: about 620-640 for A, B, C, DRB1 and DQB1; 500 to 550 for DQA1; around 610 for DPA1; and around 490 for DPB1. Roughly 5 DR-DQ haplotypes were handled as single units for association and clustering, since linkage in the cohort was strong. Across about 370 genotyped donors of the cohort, an average of about 250,000 unique TCR beta nucleotide sequences per donor were sequenced, and 15% to 20% of those sequences were non-productive.

A note on this clone: Its binding antigen is unknown. The record has no base qualities; no much larger clone is one base away.

The cohort comprised more than 550 healthy bone marrow donors. At the time of sampling, all cohort members were nominally healthy, though unrecorded immune exposures were likely present. The donor tested CMV seropositive and was one of the 289 seropositive cohort members. A peripheral blood sample was collected from each donor, and TCR beta sequencing was performed on peripheral blood mononuclear cells. Genomic DNA was extracted from the blood cell samples with the Qiagen DNeasy Blood Extraction Kit. Receptor libraries were prepared by the immunoSEQ multiplex PCR assay. A mixture of 60 forward primers for TCR Vbeta segments and 13 reverse primers for TCR Jbeta segments was used in the multiplex PCR. The CDR3 region of rearranged TCR beta genes was amplified from genomic DNA by a multiplex PCR assay. The amplified TCR beta libraries were sequenced on the Illumina HiSeq System as 87-base-pair reads. As for the original processing: A later analysis tallied around 87 million unique TCR beta chains across the 650 to 750 repertoires, and approximately 12 million of those chains were shared by two or more donors. A nearest-neighbor algorithm error-corrected the raw reads and collapsed the reads into unique sequences, merging closely related sequences to remove PCR and sequencing errors. V, D and J gene segments were assigned by aligning CDR3 sequences to IMGT reference sequences. For a sequence to be retained, a match of at least six nucleotides to both a V gene segment and a J gene segment was required. A rearrangement was called productive if the CDR3 had no stop codons and remained in frame with V and J, and every other rearrangement was called non-productive. CDR3 was defined according to IMGT convention as the region running from the second conserved V-encoded cysteine to the conserved J-encoded phenylalanine. The earlier analysis of some 540 of the donors excluded any sequence lacking an unambiguous match to a single V gene segment. An earlier analysis of approximately 590 of the donors called V segments functional above 56.7% productive rearrangements and segregating when the between-donor standard deviation exceeded 5%. A statistical classification framework was built to diagnose cytomegalovirus status from the catalog of TCR beta chain sequences. In a later analysis, TCR nucleotide sequences were compared against IMGT/GENE-DB human TR gene sequences so that V and J genes could be assigned. A later analysis assigned CDR3 sequences and most-parsimonious VDJ recombination scenarios with the TCRdist pipeline. A later analysis defined each TCR beta chain by its CDR3 amino acid sequence plus V-gene family, and excluded reads lacking a unique V-gene family. To address suspected cross-contamination and a sequencing artifact, a later analysis removed a few hundred highly shared, low-generation-probability nucleotide sequences. For each public chain, a later analysis derived a clonal expansion index from normalized ranks of inferred template counts within each repertoire. In a later analysis, generation probabilities were computed with a VDJ recombination model fitted to out-of-frame rearrangements, and the resulting probabilities were checked against IGoR. In a later analysis, TCR-TCR, TCR-HLA and TCR-CMV co-occurrence was scored with hypergeometric tests, and a repertoire-size bias correction was applied to TCR pairs. False discovery rates were estimated in a later analysis by permuting HLA or CMV assignments 20 times. In a later analysis, co-occurring TCRs were grouped using DBSCAN, with TCRdist sequence similarity added in when clustering inside HLA-allele-positive subsets. Repertoires with fewer than 30,000 or more than 120,000 public chains, plus five repertoires with anomalous nucleotide sharing, were excluded from co-occurrence clustering. The clones in this table, taken by TCRdb from immuneACCESS, are in-frame only. Not every clone is retained; where verified, under half of the shortfall comes from an unresolved V gene, and the cause of the rest is unknown. V, J and clone size were drawn from that table, and D and trimming were deduced from the DNA. The sample table lists approximately 100,000 clones, 60% to 85% of them with a count of one. The ten most abundant clones make up about 5.4% of the sample.

Summary of the overall study and its limitations: A cluster of highly shared sequence variants was judged likely to represent a technical artifact of the sequencing pipeline. Because HLA typing was unavailable for some donors at each locus, only the typed subset was used in association tests. In vitro tests confirmed that a few of the cytomegalovirus-associated TCR beta chains recognize cytomegalovirus antigens. In this cohort, only TCR beta chains were sequenced, and detectable features were limited by the absence of alpha or paired-chain data. Roughly uniform sequencing depth across donors was assumed in presence/absence analyses, although this assumption may not hold. A later genetic analysis reported fewer N-insertions in productive TCRs among donors in an Asian-associated ancestry cluster than the roughly 620-donor mean. The study listed 150 to 200 TCR beta chains as associated with cytomegalovirus. Most TCR sequences were observed very rarely across donors, whereas some public TCRs were present in many individuals. A later genetic analysis associated a missense DCLRE1C variant with V-gene and J-gene trimming of TCR beta chains, and an independent cohort replicated the association. A later analysis reported that several top co-occurrence clusters appeared linked to parvovirus B19, influenza, CMV and Epstein-Barr virus. A later analysis associated 16,951 TCR beta sequences with specific HLA alleles at a false discovery rate of 0.05. According to a later analysis, TCR association rates differed among HLA loci, with DRB1 alleles showing the most associated TCRs and HLA-C alleles showing the fewest. Because counts were too low, more than 15 rarely observed V segments, including chromosome 9 orphons, were left out of the earlier analysis of a few hundred of the donors. Correlated functional status among segregating V segments might reflect linkage disequilibrium, but an unknown experimental factor could not be ruled out. When HLA alleles, especially DR and DQ, strongly co-occurred, attributing TCR associations to individual alleles was difficult. CMV serostatus was the only immune exposure information available for the cohort. A further reported finding was that TCR beta sequences accurately predicted the HLA-A and HLA-B alleles for most subjects in the first cohort. The authors suggested that the approach could potentially be generalized to other disease states and immunological phenotypes. Compared with equally common non-associated chains, HLA-associated TCR beta chains in a later analysis were more clonally expanded and had lower generation probabilities. The classifier was reported to diagnose cytomegalovirus status with high specificity and sensitivity in both the original and validation cohorts. A later analysis found that most CMV-associated TCR beta chains appeared HLA-restricted, with HLA associations seemingly driven largely by CMV exposure. In an earlier analysis of about 600 of the donors, most TCR beta V segments appeared in productive rearrangements about 87% or about 30% of the time, broadly matching IMGT annotations.

This TCR derives from a woman between 18 and 30 years old in good health and CMV-seropositive. Input material: PBMCs.

The DNA sequence is as follows: TGTGCCAGCAGCTTAGATGGGGGACAGGGACAGGGCTACACCTTC. It translates as CASSLDGGQGQGYTF. The chain couples TRBV7-9 to TRBJ1-2, with TRBD1 matching 9 junction bases. The germline V gene (reference sequence) gives CDR1 as SEHNR and CDR2 as FQNEAQ. Ends trimmed: V by 1 base, J by 8 bases; bases unmatched to a gene: 8. The CDR3 has 15 amino acids, counting the end cysteine and phenylalanine. The only DNA kept is the CDR3, 45 bases in frame from the first base. The CDR3 plus the reference TRBV7-9 and TRBJ1-2 genes for the other parts give the full variable domain: DTGVSQNPRHKITKRGQNVTFRCDPISEHNRLYWYRQTLGQGPEFLTYFQNEAQLEKSRLLSDRFSAERPKGSFSTLEIQRTEQGDSAMYLCASSLDGGQGQGYTFGSGTRLTVV.